The clone carrying this T cell receptor (beta chain) came up a few times. These data belong to a study of shared clonotypes between healthy human individuals. The authors sequenced unsorted PBMC DNA on ten immunoSEQ deep assay plates. The assay was immunoSEQ multiplex PCR, and TCRdb's table has in-frame clones only and misses some. The data show approximately 500,000 clones, with nearly 80% seen just once and 12% held by the top ten. CDR1 is SGHTA, CDR2 FQGNSA, per germline. The CDR3 consists of 13 residues. V lost 3 bases to trimming and J lost 4 bases, with 9 bases between them. This receptor was taken from a woman aged 40 to 49 in good health. Some clones in this sample may be carry-over from other donors' samples. The gene calls are TRBV7-2 and TRBJ1-1; D is possibly TRBD1 (5 bases). The sequencing input was PBMCs. CDR3 bases: TGTGCCAGCAGCTTGGGACCGAGCACTGAAGCTTTCTTT. Its translation: CASSLGPSTEAFF.